This passage covers 29 T cell receptor beta chains from one sample sequenced in a study of T-cell memory formation after mild COVID-19. TCRdb independently ran MiXCR on the 5' RACE reads; one entry per CDR3 protein. The data show 550,000 to 700,000 distinct CDR3 sequences, roughly a sixth seen once. The sample consisted of PBMCs or a T cell subset sorted from them (not recorded which). Every receptor here comes from an adult woman who had mild COVID-19 (a few samples of this study predate the infection). Cell type and time point are not known.

The chain carries TRBV6-5 and TRBJ1-5; 7 bases match TRBD1. Germline V gene sequence: CDR1 MNHEY, CDR2 SVGAGI. V trimming: 0 bases; J trimming: 8 bases; junction bases outside the gene matches: 7. The CDR3 length is 15 residues. CDR3 residues: CASSYSTTGTEPQHF. The CDR3 DNA sequence: TGTGCCAGCAGTTACTCTACGACAGGGACGGAGCCCCAGCATTTT.

V is TRBV5-1 and J is TRBJ1-3; 7 bases fit TRBD1. Germline V CDR1 and CDR2: SGHRS, YFSETQ. The CDR3 has 14 residues. V lost 3 bases to trimming and J lost 3 bases; unmatched junction nucleotides: 3. CDR3 sequence reads: CASSSRDSGNTIYF. CDR3 DNA: TGCGCCAGCAGCTCCCGGGACAGTGGAAACACCATATATTTT. Supplemented by reference TRBV5-1 and TRBJ1-3, the full variable domain reads KAGVTQTPRYLIKTRGQQVTLSCSPISGHRSVSWYQQTPGQGLQFLFEYFSETQRNKGNFPGRFSGRQFSNSRSEMNVSTLELGDSALYLCASSSRDSGNTIYFGEGSWLTVV.

This clonotype was recorded a few times. The rearrangement uses TRBV2 and TRBJ2-1; 14 nucleotides align to TRBD2. This CDR3 is built from 14 residues. V dropped 8 bases and J dropped 10; count of bases not matched to a gene: 7. Germline CDR1 reads SNHLY; CDR2 reads FYNNEI. CDR3 DNA: TGTGCCAGCCGGGGACTAGCGGGAGTGCGAGAGCAGTTCTTC. Translation: CASRGLAGVREQFF.

The gene calls are TRBV11-1 and TRBJ2-7, with TRBD2 matching over 14 bases. Trimming cost V 5 bases and J 0 bases; bases outside gene matches: 0. The CDR3 totals 15 residues. CDR1 is SGHAT and CDR2 is FQDESV in the germline V gene (reference sequence). The CDR3 region is CASSGTSGGSYEQYF. CDR3 DNA: TGTGCCAGCAGCGGGACTAGCGGGGGCTCCTACGAGCAGTACTTC.

The chain recombines TRBV19 with TRBJ1-5; D is perhaps TRBD1 (6 bases). The CDR3 is 14 residues long. CDR1 and CDR2 from the germline V gene are LNHDA and SQIVND (reference sequence). V lost 8 bases, J lost 5 bases, and 16 bases lay in between. The chain's CDR3 is CASVDRRFDQPQHF. The CDR3 region has the DNA TGTGCCAGTGTTGACAGGCGTTTTGATCAGCCCCAGCATTTT.

The CDR3 DNA sequence: TGTGCCAGCAGTTCCATCGGTCTTCGGGAGCTGTTTTTT. Its protein is CASSSIGLRELFF. V usage is TRBV12-3 or TRBV12-4 and J usage is TRBJ2-2; no reliable D call. Trimming left V 4 bases short and J 9 bases short, with 12 bases between. This CDR3 contains 13 residues.

This chain links TRBV7-2 with TRBJ2-3; D not resolved. Per germline, CDR1 SGHTA and CDR2 FQGNSA. CDR3 length: 14 residues. V was clipped by 5 bases and J by 4 bases, with 13 bases between them. CDR3 nucleotide sequence: TGTGCCAGCAGCCCTGGTGGGTTCTCAGATACGCAGTATTTT. It codes for CASSPGGFSDTQYF.

This clonotype was seen once. The gene calls are TRBV24-1 and TRBJ2-1; D is ambiguous. The CDR3 runs 17 residues. The germline gives CDR1 KGHDR, CDR2 SFDVKD. Trimming pared 4 bases from V and 2 bases from J, leaving 17 bases between. DNA for the CDR3: TGTGCCACCAGTGACCCCCCGAGTGGCGAGGCCTACAATGAGCAGTTCTTC. This encodes CATSDPPSGEAYNEQFF.

This sequence joins TRBV19 and TRBJ2-2; weak D call: TRBD2 (6 bases). The CDR3 is 15 amino acids. Germline V lookup: CDR1 LNHDA, CDR2 SQIVND (reference sequence). V gave up 7 bases and J gave up 4 bases, with 16 bases separating them. The DNA for the CDR3 is TGTGCCAGTACCCCCACGTGGGGAGGCACCGGGGAGCTGTTTTTT. This translates into CASTPTWGGTGELFF.

The J gene is TRBJ2-3, the V gene TRBV5-1; the match to TRBD1 covers 9 bases. This CDR3 region has 17 residues. The germline CDR1 and CDR2 sequences are SGHRS and YFSETQ. J was trimmed by 0 bases and V by 4 bases; bases with no gene match: 9. CDR3 protein: CASSHPQDRGSTDTQYF. In DNA form, the CDR3 reads TGCGCCAGCAGCCACCCTCAGGACAGGGGAAGCACAGATACGCAGTATTTT.

The chain carries TRBV6-5 and TRBJ1-1, with D unresolved. The V end was cut by 0 bases, the J end by 8 bases, with 13 bases between. This CDR3 is built from 14 residues. CDR1 and CDR2 from the germline V gene are MNHEY and SVGAGI. The CDR3 loop is CASSYSGGLGEAFF. CDR3 coding DNA: TGTGCCAGCAGTTACTCGGGAGGGTTGGGGGAAGCTTTCTTT.

The chain employs TRBV29-1 and TRBJ2-3, with TRBD2 identical over 13 bases. The V and J ends lost 5 bases and 1 base, in that order; junction bases with no gene match: 9. The germline V gene has CDR1 SQVTM and CDR2 ANQGSEA. This CDR3 contains 17 residues. Here the CDR3 reads CSVRTSGGARGTDTQYF. Written as DNA, the CDR3 is TGCAGCGTTCGCACTAGCGGGGGGGCCCGTGGCACAGATACGCAGTATTTT.

Only a few counts were recorded for this clonotype. The chain combines TRBV7-2 with TRBJ2-3; D possibly uses TRBD1 or TRBD2 (5 bases each). V was trimmed by 8 bases and J by 2 bases, leaving 11 bases between them. The CDR3 is made up of 13 amino acids. Per the germline V gene, CDR1 is SGHTA and CDR2 is FQGNSA. The CDR3 is CASSREPTDTQYF. The CDR3 bases are TGTGCCAGCTCCAGGGAGCCCACAGATACGCAGTATTTT.

The count of this clonotype is one. V usage is TRBV28 and J usage is TRBJ1-2; 9 positions agree with TRBD1. The CDR3 extends over 15 amino acids. Germline CDR1 and CDR2: MDHEN and SYDVKM. V dropped 6 bases and J dropped 3; count of bases not matched to a gene: 8. The CDR3 region has the DNA TGTGCCAGCAGGCCTACAGGGGGCGCAGACTATGGCTACACCTTC. Protein product: CASRPTGGADYGYTF.

V usage is TRBV7-9 and J usage is TRBJ2-1; TRBD2 aligns across 9 bases. With 4 bases clipped from V and 4 bases from J, the junction kept 8 bases outside the gene matches. CDR3 length equals 16 residues. CDR1 and CDR2 (germline): SEHNR, FQNEAQ (reference sequence). CDR3 nucleotides: TGTGCCAGCAGCTGGCCGACTAGCGGCAAATACAATGAGCAGTTCTTC. Protein product: CASSWPTSGKYNEQFF.

This clonotype has just one count. This is likely a read error, given that the CDR3 carries no conserved phenylalanine or tryptophan at its end. The chain's CDR3 is CASSGRVGEQYL. CDR3 in DNA: TGTGCCAGTTCCGGCAGGGTAGGCGAGCAGTACTTA. The chain joins TRBV6-2 or TRBV6-3 to TRBJ2-7, with D perhaps matching TRBD1 (5 bases). Trimming left V 9 bases short and J 6 bases short, with 15 bases between. The germline gives CDR1 MNHEY, CDR2 SVGEGT. The CDR3 length is 12 residues.

The sample holds many counts of this clonotype. This chain uses TRBV24-1 with TRBJ2-1; TRBD2 matches 8 bases. This CDR3 is built from 16 residues. Germline assignment: CDR1 KGHDR and CDR2 SFDVKD. The J segment lost 6 bases and the V segment lost 5 bases, leaving 11 bases of the junction unmatched. The chain's CDR3 is CATSGTGTRGFNEQFF. The CDR3 DNA follows: TGTGCCACCAGTGGCACCGGGACTAGGGGTTTCAATGAGCAGTTCTTC.

The table lists this clonotype with many counts. In DNA form, the CDR3 reads TGTGCCAGCAGCTTAGCCCAACTAGCGGGAGCTAATGAGCAGTTCTTC. This codes for CASSLAQLAGANEQFF. The genes are TRBV7-2 and TRBJ2-1, with 11 bases aligning to TRBD2. The CDR3 runs 16 residues. Germline V CDR1 and CDR2: SGHTA, FQGNSA. J was trimmed by 7 bases and V by 0 bases; bases with no gene match: 5.

The rearrangement uses TRBV12-3 or TRBV12-4 and TRBJ1-1; TRBD1 matches 8 bases. The CDR3 extends over 16 amino acids. V lost 4 bases and J lost 1; bases outside the gene matches: 8. CDR3 loop: CASSSLPGTGNTEAFF. The DNA of the CDR3 is TGTGCCAGCAGTTCTTTACCCGGGACAGGGAACACTGAAGCTTTCTTT.

This clonotype was counted many times. The V and J genes are TRBV12-3 or TRBV12-4 and TRBJ2-4, with no clear D. The V and J ends lost 1 base and 11 bases respectively, with 18 bases between them. This CDR3 has 15 residues. Here the CDR3 DNA reads TGTGCCAGCAGTTTAGGATGGGATAATTGGAACGTTCAGTACTTC. This translates into CASSLGWDNWNVQYF.

The V and J genes are TRBV18 and TRBJ1-1; D is uncertain. Trimming left V 1 base short and J 0 bases short, with 9 bases between. This CDR3 spans 15 amino acids. Germline lookup yields CDR1 KGHSH and CDR2 LQKENI. CDR3 in amino acids: CASSPLDIMNTEAFF. The CDR3 region has the DNA TGTGCCAGCTCACCACTAGACATAATGAACACTGAAGCTTTCTTT.

This clonotype was found a few times. The chain carries TRBV9 and TRBJ2-7; 11 bases are shared with TRBD2. CDR3 length: 16 residues. V trimming: 3 bases; J trimming: 3 bases; junction bases outside the gene matches: 8. Germline assignment: CDR1 SGDLS and CDR2 YYNGEE. CDR3: CASSAPTSGGFYEQYF. Written as DNA, the CDR3 is TGTGCCAGCAGCGCGCCTACTAGCGGGGGTTTCTACGAGCAGTACTTC.

In its sample, this clonotype was seen a few times. The chain joins TRBV29-1 to TRBJ2-5; D is perhaps TRBD1 (5 bases). The germline gives CDR1 SQVTM, CDR2 ANQGSEA. CDR3 length: 13 amino acids. Deletions cut 3 bases from V and 5 bases from J, with 13 bases between. CDR3 protein: CSVDVRAEETQYF. The DNA for the CDR3 is TGCAGCGTTGATGTCAGGGCAGAGGAGACCCAGTACTTC.

This clonotype was counted only a few times. One junction end does not reproduce the germline sequence, and a read error may be involved. The genes are TRBV7-7 and TRBJ2-5; D may be TRBD1 (5 bases). Germline V CDR1 and CDR2: SSHAT, FNYEAQ (reference sequence). The CDR3 sequence is 15 residues long. CDR3 residues: CASSYTAGIRETQYF. CDR3 nucleotide sequence: TGTGCTAGCAGTTATACAGCAGGGATAAGGGAGACCCAGTACTTC.

A few counts support this clonotype. V gene TRBV11-2 combines with J gene TRBJ2-7, with 11 bases fitting TRBD2. V lost 3 bases, J lost 4 bases, and 2 bases stayed unmatched. From germline, CDR1 is SGHAT and CDR2 FQNNGV. The CDR3 consists of 14 residues. The CDR3 DNA sequence: TGTGCCAGCAGCTTCGCTAGCGGGAGGTACGAGCAGTACTTC. Amino acid sequence: CASSFASGRYEQYF.

This clonotype has a handful of counts. The chain links TRBV13 to TRBJ2-5; D gene unclear. CDR3 length: 13 residues. V was cut by 2 bases and J by 1 base, with 5 bases left in between. Germline CDR1 is PRHDT and CDR2 is FYEKMQ (reference sequence). This CDR3 reads CASSLFSQETQYF. The CDR3 coding sequence is TGTGCCAGCAGCTTATTCTCCCAAGAGACCCAGTACTTC.

This clonotype was counted a few times. V usage is TRBV29-1 and J usage is TRBJ2-5; TRBD2 might be the D (5 bases). CDR1 SQVTM and CDR2 ANQGSEA come from the germline V gene. The CDR3 is made up of 11 amino acids. Trimming cost V 3 bases and J 5 bases, with 7 bases left between them. The CDR3 DNA reads TGCAGCGTTGAGTCGGGGGAGACCCAGTACTTC. Encoded protein: CSVESGETQYF.

V gene TRBV6-5 combines with J gene TRBJ1-5; D may be TRBD1 (5 bases). The germline gives CDR1 MNHEY, CDR2 SVGAGI. Trimming took off 2 bases at V and 5 bases at J, with 7 bases between the two ends. The CDR3 length is 13 residues. The CDR3, as DNA: TGTGCCAGCAGTTACATGGGGGATCAGCCCCAGCATTTT. It codes for CASSYMGDQPQHF.

This clonotype was seen a few times. This rearrangement joins TRBV7-2 to TRBJ2-7; D ambiguous. The germline CDR1 and CDR2 sequences are SGHTA and FQGNSA. V was trimmed by 4 bases and J by 3 bases, leaving 10 bases between them. This CDR3 has 13 amino acids. For the CDR3, the DNA is TGTGCCAGCAGCTCCGGGTGGGGCTACGAGCAGTACTTC. The encoded protein is CASSSGWGYEQYF.